These 17 T cell receptor beta chains came from one sample sequenced in a study of radiotherapy plus CTLA-4 blockade in lung cancer. The method was immunoSEQ multiplex PCR; TCRdb's version includes in-frame clones alone and lacks a portion of them. The repertoire consists of approximately 41,000 clones, with 65% to 75% occurring once and the leading ten covering roughly 10%. This sample comprised peripheral blood, obtained from a patient treated with radiotherapy plus ipilimumab. The receptors shown here come from a human donor with non-small cell lung cancer who had stable disease on radiotherapy plus ipilimumab.

The V and J genes are TRBV5-4 and TRBJ2-2, with 8 bases that match TRBD2. The CDR3 is 16 amino acids. The V and J ends lost 0 bases and 7 bases, in that order; junction bases with no gene match: 8. Germline V CDR1 and CDR2: SGHNT, YYREEE (reference sequence). The CDR3 spells CASSLVGGGHIGELFF. The CDR3 coding sequence is TGTGCCAGCAGCTTGGTCGGGGGGGGGCATATCGGGGAGCTGTTTTTT.

There are a few counts of this clone. The chain combines TRBV6-5 with TRBJ1-5, with D possibly matching TRBD1 (5 bases). Looked up from germline, CDR1 is MNHEY and CDR2 is SVGAGI. The V and J ends lost 4 bases and 9 bases respectively, with 22 bases between them. This CDR3 is 16 amino acids long. The CDR3 region is CASSFFGNTGAGPQHF. DNA of the CDR3: TGTGCCAGCAGTTTCTTTGGAAATACAGGCGCTGGGCCCCAGCATTTT.

The chain is built from TRBV25-1 and TRBJ1-4; D not resolved. CDR3 length: 13 amino acids. V lost 4 bases, J lost 7 bases, and 10 bases lay in between. Germline assignment: CDR1 MGHDK and CDR2 SYGVNS. The CDR3 reads CASSGRQVEKLFF. CDR3 DNA: TGTGCCAGCAGTGGTAGGCAGGTTGAAAAACTGTTTTTT. Variable domain in full (rest from reference TRBV25-1 and TRBJ1-4): EADIYQTPRYLVIGTGKKITLECSQTMGHDKMYWYQQDPGMELHLIHYSYGVNSTEKGDLSSESTVSRIRTEHFPLTLESARPSHTSQYLCASSGRQVEKLFFGSGTQLSVL.

The V call is TRBV6-5, the J call TRBJ2-2, with 8 nucleotides matching TRBD2. CDR1 is MNHEY, CDR2 SVGAGI, per germline. V trimming: 9 bases; J trimming: 1 base; junction bases outside the gene matches: 7. The CDR3 runs 15 residues. The CDR3 region is CASRAGGVNTGELFF. The CDR3 coding sequence is TGTGCCAGTCGGGCGGGGGGAGTGAACACCGGGGAGCTGTTTTTT.

The table lists this clone with a count of one. The J gene is TRBJ2-7, the V gene TRBV6-1; tentative D call: TRBD1 (8 bases). CDR1 and CDR2 (germline): MNHNS, SASEGT. The CDR3 loop spans 13 amino acids. The ends were cut back, 7 bases at V and 4 bases at J, with 14 bases in the middle. CDR3 nucleotides: TGTGCCAGCAACCACAGGGGGGGATACGAGCAGTACTTC. This sequence encodes CASNHRGGYEQYF.

The V and J genes are TRBV19 and TRBJ1-5, with D tentatively TRBD1 (5 bases). The CDR3 is made up of 13 amino acids. Germline V CDR1 and CDR2: LNHDA, SQIVND (reference sequence). V lost 3 bases, J lost 5 bases, and 8 bases lay in between. CDR3 coding DNA: TGTGCCAGTAGTATTCGCAGGGATCAGCCCCAGCATTTT. Its protein product is CASSIRRDQPQHF. The full variable domain, its missing parts supplied by reference TRBV19 and TRBJ1-5, is DGGITQSPKYLFRKEGQNVTLSCEQNLNHDAMYWYRQDPGQGLRLIYYSQIVNDFQKGDIAEGYSVSREKKESFPLTVTSAQKNPTAFYLCASSIRRDQPQHFGDGTRLSIL.

J is TRBJ1-4 and V is TRBV5-1; TRBD1 agrees at 7 bases. The CDR3 runs 14 residues. Per germline, CDR1 SGHRS and CDR2 YFSETQ. The V and J ends lost 1 base and 8 bases, in that order; junction bases with no gene match: 5. The CDR3 bases are TGCGCCAGCAGCTTGAAGGGGGCAGGAGAAAAACTGTTTTTT. It codes for CASSLKGAGEKLFF.

The chain uses TRBV5-1 and TRBJ2-1, with D maybe TRBD1 (5 bases). Looked up from germline, CDR1 is SGHRS and CDR2 is YFSETQ. CDR3 length: 15 residues. The ends were cut back, 0 bases at V and 5 bases at J, with 12 bases in the middle. The CDR3 DNA follows: TGCGCCAGCAGCTTGGCTCCAGGGATTCACAATGAGCAGTTCTTC. Protein product: CASSLAPGIHNEQFF.

This clone was found once. The chain recombines TRBV7-2 with TRBJ2-7, with 7 bases identical to TRBD2. Per the germline V gene, CDR1 is SGHTA and CDR2 is FQGNSA. V gave up 2 bases and J gave up 4 bases; unmatched junction bases: 2. The CDR3 spans 13 residues. This CDR3 reads CASSLRLAYEQYF. The CDR3 DNA reads TGTGCCAGCAGCTTACGACTAGCTTACGAGCAGTACTTC.

This sequence joins TRBV7-6 and TRBJ1-2, with 7 bases matching TRBD1. The CDR3 is 18 residues long. Germline V lookup: CDR1 SGHVS, CDR2 FNYEAQ. Germline trimming cut 6 bases from V and 1 base from J; bases unmatched to any gene: 17. CDR3 in amino acids: CASSLVPGDSSYNYGYTF. The CDR3 coding sequence is TGTGCCAGCAGTCTCGTTCCGGGGGACAGCAGTTATAACTATGGCTACACCTTC.

The rearrangement links TRBV29-1 to TRBJ1-3, with TRBD1 as a possible D gene (6 bases). CDR3 length: 12 residues. V was pared by 6 bases and J by 14 bases, with 20 bases between. Germline CDR1 is SQVTM and CDR2 is ANQGSEA. The DNA for the CDR3 is TGCAGCGTCCGACTGGACAGCGGTGCGGTATATTTT. It translates to CSVRLDSGAVYF.

V usage is TRBV10-1 and J usage is TRBJ1-2, with TRBD1 as a possible D gene (6 bases). The CDR3 has 16 residues. In germline, CDR1 is WNHNN, CDR2 SYGVQD (reference sequence). V was trimmed by 5 bases and J by 4 bases, leaving 20 bases between them. CDR3 loop: CASSNPGTKYPYGYTF. The CDR3, as DNA: TGCGCCAGCAGTAATCCCGGGACAAAATATCCCTATGGCTACACCTTC.

This clone was observed once. The gene calls are TRBV18 and TRBJ2-2; TRBD1 agrees at 7 bases. In germline, CDR1 is KGHSH, CDR2 LQKENI. The CDR3 extends over 13 amino acids. The V segment lost 3 bases and the J segment 5 bases; nucleotides outside the gene matches: 0. The CDR3, as DNA: TGTGCCAGCTCACCGACAGGGACCGGGGAGCTGTTTTTT. This translates into CASSPTGTGELFF.

The chain employs TRBV5-1 and TRBJ1-4, with TRBD1 matching over 7 bases. V lost 0 bases, J lost 8 bases, and 7 bases stayed unmatched. Germline CDR1 is SGHRS and CDR2 is YFSETQ. The CDR3 runs to 15 residues. The CDR3 loop reads CASSLGGTVNEKLFF. CDR3 in DNA: TGCGCCAGCAGCTTGGGGGGGACAGTTAACGAAAAACTGTTTTTT.

A word on this clone: An end of the junction differs from the germline gene, which may be a read error. As DNA, the CDR3 is TGTGCCCTGCTAGGAGGGAACCTGAATTCACCCCCCCACTTT. Encoded protein: CALLGGNLNSPPHF. The V call is TRBV30, the J call TRBJ1-6; no definite D call. Germline values: CDR1 GTSNPN, CDR2 SVGIG (reference sequence). The CDR3 runs 14 residues.

The V and J genes are TRBV4-1 and TRBJ2-2; 10 nucleotides line up with TRBD1. From germline, CDR1 is MGHRA and CDR2 YSYEKL. CDR3 length: 14 residues. V shed 5 bases, J shed 8 bases, and the junction held 5 bases outside the gene matches. The CDR3 reads CASSGTGAWGELFF. The DNA for the CDR3 is TGCGCCAGCAGCGGGACAGGGGCGTGGGGGGAGCTGTTTTTT.

Only one count was recorded for this clone. The V gene is TRBV30, the J gene TRBJ1-2; TRBD1 is a possible D gene (6 bases). V was shortened by 5 bases and J by 4 bases, with 17 bases between the two germline ends. The CDR3 loop spans 14 amino acids. Germline CDR1 GTSNPN, CDR2 SVGIG (reference sequence). The CDR3 region has the DNA TGTGCCTGGTCCCGCCTGGGGGCCGGCTATGGCTACACCTTC. Residues: CAWSRLGAGYGYTF.